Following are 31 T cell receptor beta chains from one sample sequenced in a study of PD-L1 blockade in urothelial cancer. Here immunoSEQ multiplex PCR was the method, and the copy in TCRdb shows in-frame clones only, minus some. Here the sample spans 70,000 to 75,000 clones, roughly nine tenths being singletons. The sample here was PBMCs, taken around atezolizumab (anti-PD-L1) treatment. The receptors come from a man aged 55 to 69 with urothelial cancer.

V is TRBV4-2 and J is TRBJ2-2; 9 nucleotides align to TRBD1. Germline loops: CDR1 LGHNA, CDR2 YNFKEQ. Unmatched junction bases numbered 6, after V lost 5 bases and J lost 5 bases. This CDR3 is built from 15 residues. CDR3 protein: CASSTRQGETGELFF. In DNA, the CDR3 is TGTGCCAGCAGCACGCGACAGGGGGAGACCGGGGAGCTGTTTTTT.

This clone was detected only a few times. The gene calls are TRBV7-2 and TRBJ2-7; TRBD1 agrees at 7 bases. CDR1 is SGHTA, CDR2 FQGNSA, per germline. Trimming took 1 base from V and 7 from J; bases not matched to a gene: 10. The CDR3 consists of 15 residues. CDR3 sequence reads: CASSLVGGPLGEQYF. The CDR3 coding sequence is TGTGCCAGCAGCTTAGTAGGGGGCCCTCTAGGGGAGCAGTACTTC.

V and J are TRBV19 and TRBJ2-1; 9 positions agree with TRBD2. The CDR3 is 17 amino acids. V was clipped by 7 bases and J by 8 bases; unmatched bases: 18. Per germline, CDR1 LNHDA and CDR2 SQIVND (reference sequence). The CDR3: CASTALGSVAGVYEQFF. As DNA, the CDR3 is TGTGCCAGTACCGCCCTGGGGTCTGTAGCGGGAGTTTATGAGCAGTTCTTC. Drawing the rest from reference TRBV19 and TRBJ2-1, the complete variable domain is DGGITQSPKYLFRKEGQNVTLSCEQNLNHDAMYWYRQDPGQGLRLIYYSQIVNDFQKGDIAEGYSVSREKKESFPLTVTSAQKNPTAFYLCASTALGSVAGVYEQFFGPGTRLTVL.

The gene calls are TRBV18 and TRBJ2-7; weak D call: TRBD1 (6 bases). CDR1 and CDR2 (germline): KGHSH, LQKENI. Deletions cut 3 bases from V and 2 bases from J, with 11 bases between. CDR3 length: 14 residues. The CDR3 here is CASSPGTTAYEQYF. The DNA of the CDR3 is TGTGCCAGCTCACCCGGGACAACCGCCTACGAGCAGTACTTC.

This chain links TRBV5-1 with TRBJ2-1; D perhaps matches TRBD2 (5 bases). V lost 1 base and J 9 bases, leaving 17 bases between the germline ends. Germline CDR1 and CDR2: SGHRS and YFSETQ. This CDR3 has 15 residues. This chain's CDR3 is CASSLTGNGNSEQFF. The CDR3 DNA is TGCGCCAGCAGCTTGACGGGAAACGGAAACAGTGAGCAGTTCTTC.

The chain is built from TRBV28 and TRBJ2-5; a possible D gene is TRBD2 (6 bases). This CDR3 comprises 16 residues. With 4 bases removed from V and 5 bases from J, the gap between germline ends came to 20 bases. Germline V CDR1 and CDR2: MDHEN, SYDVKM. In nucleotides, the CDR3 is TGTGCCAGCAGTTCGGGAGCTCTGGGCTCCGGGGAGACCCAGTACTTC. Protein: CASSSGALGSGETQYF.

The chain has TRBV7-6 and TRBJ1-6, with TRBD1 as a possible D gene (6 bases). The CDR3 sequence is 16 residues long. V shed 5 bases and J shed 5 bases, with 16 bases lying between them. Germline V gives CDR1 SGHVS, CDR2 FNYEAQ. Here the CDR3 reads CASSDTPDSDNSPLHF. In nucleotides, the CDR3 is TGTGCCAGCAGCGATACCCCGGACAGCGATAATTCACCCCTCCACTTT.

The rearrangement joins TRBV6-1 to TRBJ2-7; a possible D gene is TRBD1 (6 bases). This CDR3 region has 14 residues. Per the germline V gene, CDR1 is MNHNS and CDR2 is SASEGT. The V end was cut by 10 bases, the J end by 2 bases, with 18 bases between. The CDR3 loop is CAIQNYQGPYEQYF. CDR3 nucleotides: TGTGCCATCCAAAACTACCAGGGGCCCTACGAGCAGTACTTC.

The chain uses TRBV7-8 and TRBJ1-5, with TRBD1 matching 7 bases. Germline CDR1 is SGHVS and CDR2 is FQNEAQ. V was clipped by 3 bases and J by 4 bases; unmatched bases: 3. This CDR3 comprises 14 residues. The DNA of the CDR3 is TGTGCCAGCAGCTTGACAGGGAGGAATCAGCCCCAGCATTTT. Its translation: CASSLTGRNQPQHF.

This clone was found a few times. CDR3: CASSFGASGGYEQYF. As DNA, the CDR3 is TGTGCCAGCAGTTTTGGGGCTAGCGGGGGATACGAGCAGTACTTC. This chain joins TRBV28 and TRBJ2-7; 10 positions match TRBD2. The CDR3 has 15 amino acids. From germline, CDR1 is MDHEN and CDR2 SYDVKM. The trim removed 3 bases at V and 4 bases at J, leaving 6 bases unmatched.

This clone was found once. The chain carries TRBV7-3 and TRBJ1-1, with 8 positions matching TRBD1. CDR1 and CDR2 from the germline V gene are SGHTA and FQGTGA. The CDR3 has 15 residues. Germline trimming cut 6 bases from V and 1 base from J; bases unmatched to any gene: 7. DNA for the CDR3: TGTGCCAGCAGTTACTATGGGACAGGGAACACTGAAGCTTTCTTT. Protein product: CASSYYGTGNTEAFF. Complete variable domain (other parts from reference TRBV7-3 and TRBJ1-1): GAGVSQTPSNKVTEKGKYVELRCDPISGHTALYWYRQSLGQGPEFLIYFQGTGAADDSGLPNDRFFAVRPEGSVSTLKIQRTERGDSAVYLCASSYYGTGNTEAFFGQGTRLTVV.

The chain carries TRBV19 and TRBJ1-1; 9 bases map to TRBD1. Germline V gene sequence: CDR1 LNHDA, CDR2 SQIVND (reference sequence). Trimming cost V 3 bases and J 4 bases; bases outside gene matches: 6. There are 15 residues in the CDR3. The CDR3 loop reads CASSMETGGSTEAFF. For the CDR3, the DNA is TGTGCCAGTAGTATGGAGACAGGGGGGAGCACTGAAGCTTTCTTT.

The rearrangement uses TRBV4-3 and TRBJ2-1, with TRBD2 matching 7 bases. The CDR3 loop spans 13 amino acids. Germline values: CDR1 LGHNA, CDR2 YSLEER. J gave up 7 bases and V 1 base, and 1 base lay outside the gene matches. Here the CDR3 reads CASSQGGGNEQFF. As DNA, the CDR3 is TGCGCCAGCAGCCAAGGGGGGGGGAATGAGCAGTTCTTC.

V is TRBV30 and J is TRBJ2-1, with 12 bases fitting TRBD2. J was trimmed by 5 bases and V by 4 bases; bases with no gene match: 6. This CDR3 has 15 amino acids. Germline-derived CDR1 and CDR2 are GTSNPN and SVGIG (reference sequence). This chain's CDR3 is CAWKASGGGHNEQFF. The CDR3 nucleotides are TGTGCCTGGAAGGCTAGCGGGGGGGGCCACAATGAGCAGTTCTTC. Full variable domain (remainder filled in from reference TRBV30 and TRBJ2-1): SQTIHQWPATLVQPVGSPLSLECTVEGTSNPNLYWYRQAAGRGLQLLFYSVGIGQISSEVPQNLSASRPQDRQFILSSKKLLLSDSGFYLCAWKASGGGHNEQFFGPGTRLTVL.

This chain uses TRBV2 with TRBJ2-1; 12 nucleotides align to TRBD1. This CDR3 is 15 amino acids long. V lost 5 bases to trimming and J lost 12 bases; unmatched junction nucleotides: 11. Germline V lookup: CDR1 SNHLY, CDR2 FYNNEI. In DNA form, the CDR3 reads TGTGCCAGCAGTAATCCGGGACAGGGGGCTATTTGGCAGTTCTTC. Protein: CASSNPGQGAIWQFF.

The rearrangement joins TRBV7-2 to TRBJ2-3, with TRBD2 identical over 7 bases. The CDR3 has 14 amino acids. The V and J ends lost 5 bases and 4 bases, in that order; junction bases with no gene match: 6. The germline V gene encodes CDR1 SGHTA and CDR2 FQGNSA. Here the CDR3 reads CASSQTSRSDTQYF. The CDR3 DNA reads TGTGCCAGCAGCCAGACTAGCAGGTCAGATACGCAGTATTTT.

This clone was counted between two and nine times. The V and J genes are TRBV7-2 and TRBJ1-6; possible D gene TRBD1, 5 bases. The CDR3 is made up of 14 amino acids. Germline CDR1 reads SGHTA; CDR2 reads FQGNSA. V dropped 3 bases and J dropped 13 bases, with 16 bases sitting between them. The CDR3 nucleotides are TGTGCCAGCAGCTTTCGGCAGACAGTTGATCCCCTCCACTTT. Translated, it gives CASSFRQTVDPLHF.

The chain's CDR3 is CASSPGAAGFYNEQFF. The CDR3, as DNA: TGCGCCAGCAGCCCAGGAGCGGCGGGATTTTACAATGAGCAGTTCTTC. The chain recombines TRBV4-3 with TRBJ2-1, with D possibly TRBD2 on 6 matching bases. Per the germline V gene, CDR1 is LGHNA and CDR2 is YSLEER. V was pared by 4 bases and J by 4 bases, with 17 bases between. The CDR3 length is 16 residues.

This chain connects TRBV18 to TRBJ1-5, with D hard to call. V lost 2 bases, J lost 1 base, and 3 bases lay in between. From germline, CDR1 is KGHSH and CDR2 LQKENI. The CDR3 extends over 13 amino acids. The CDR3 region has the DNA TGTGCCAGCTCACCAGAGAGCAATCAGCCCCAGCATTTT. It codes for CASSPESNQPQHF.

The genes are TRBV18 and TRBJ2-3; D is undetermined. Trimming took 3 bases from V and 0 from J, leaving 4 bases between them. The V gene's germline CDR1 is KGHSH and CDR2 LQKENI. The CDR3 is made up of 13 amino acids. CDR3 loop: CASSPPSTDTQYF. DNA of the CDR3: TGTGCCAGCTCACCTCCTAGCACAGATACGCAGTATTTT.

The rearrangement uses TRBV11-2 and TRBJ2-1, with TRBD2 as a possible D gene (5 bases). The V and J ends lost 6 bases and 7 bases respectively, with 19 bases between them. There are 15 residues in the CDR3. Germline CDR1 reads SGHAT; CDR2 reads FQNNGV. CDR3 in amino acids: CASSSSFGSGNEQFF. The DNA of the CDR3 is TGTGCCAGCAGTTCCAGCTTTGGATCGGGGAATGAGCAGTTCTTC.

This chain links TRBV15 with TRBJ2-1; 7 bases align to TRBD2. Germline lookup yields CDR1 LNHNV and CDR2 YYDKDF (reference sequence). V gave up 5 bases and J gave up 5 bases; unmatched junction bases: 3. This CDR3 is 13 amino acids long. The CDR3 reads CATSGRDNNEQFF. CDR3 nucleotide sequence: TGTGCCACCAGCGGGAGGGATAACAATGAGCAGTTCTTC.

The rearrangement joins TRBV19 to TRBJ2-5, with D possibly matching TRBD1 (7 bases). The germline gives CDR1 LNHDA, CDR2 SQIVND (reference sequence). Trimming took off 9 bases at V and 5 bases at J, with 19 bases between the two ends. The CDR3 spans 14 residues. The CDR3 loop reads CASSTRGTVETQYF. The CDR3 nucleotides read TGTGCCAGCTCAACTCGGGGGACAGTGGAGACCCAGTACTTC.

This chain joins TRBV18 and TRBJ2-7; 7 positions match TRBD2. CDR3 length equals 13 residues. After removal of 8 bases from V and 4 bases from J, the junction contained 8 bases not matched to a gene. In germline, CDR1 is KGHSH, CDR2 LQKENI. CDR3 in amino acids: CASNTGGKYEQYF. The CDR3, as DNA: TGTGCCAGCAATACGGGGGGTAAATACGAGCAGTACTTC.

CDR3 residues: CAWSVRRDNEQFF. In nucleotides, the CDR3 is TGTGCCTGGAGTGTACGCAGGGACAATGAGCAGTTCTTC. The J gene is TRBJ2-1, the V gene TRBV30; a weak D match, TRBD1 (5 bases). This CDR3 spans 13 amino acids. V was cut by 0 bases and J by 5 bases, with 8 bases left in between. CDR1 is GTSNPN and CDR2 is SVGIG in the germline V gene (reference sequence).

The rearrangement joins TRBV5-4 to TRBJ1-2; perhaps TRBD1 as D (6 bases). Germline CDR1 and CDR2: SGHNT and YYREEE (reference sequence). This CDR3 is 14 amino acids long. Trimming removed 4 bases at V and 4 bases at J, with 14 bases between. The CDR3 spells CASSPGQSPYGYTF. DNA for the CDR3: TGTGCCAGCAGCCCCGGACAGAGCCCCTATGGCTACACCTTC.

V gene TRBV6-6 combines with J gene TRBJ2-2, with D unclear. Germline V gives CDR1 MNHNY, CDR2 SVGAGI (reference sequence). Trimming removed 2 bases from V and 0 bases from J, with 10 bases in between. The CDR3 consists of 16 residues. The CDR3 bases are TGTGCCAGCAGTTACCCAGACTCCCCGAACACCGGGGAGCTGTTTTTT. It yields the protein CASSYPDSPNTGELFF.

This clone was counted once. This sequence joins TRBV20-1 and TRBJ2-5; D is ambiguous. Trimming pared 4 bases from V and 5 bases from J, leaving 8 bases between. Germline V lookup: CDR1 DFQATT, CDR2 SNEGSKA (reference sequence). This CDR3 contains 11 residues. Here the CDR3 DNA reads TGCAGTGCTAATGTCGGGGAGACCCAGTACTTC. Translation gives CSANVGETQYF.

The CDR3 DNA reads TGTGCTAGTGGTTACAGGGGGCACGAGCAGTACTTC. Translating gives CASGYRGHEQYF. The rearrangement links TRBV12-5 to TRBJ2-7, with 9 bases aligning to TRBD1. The CDR3 runs 12 residues. The germline V gene has CDR1 LGHNT and CDR2 FRNRAP. The V segment lost 4 bases and the J segment 5 bases; nucleotides outside the gene matches: 0.

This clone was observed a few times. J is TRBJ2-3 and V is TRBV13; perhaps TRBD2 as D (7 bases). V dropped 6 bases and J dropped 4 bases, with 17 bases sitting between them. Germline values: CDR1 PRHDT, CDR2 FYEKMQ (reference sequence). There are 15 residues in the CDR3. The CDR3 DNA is TGTGCCAGCAGACAAGAGGGGGGGCGGTCAGATACGCAGTATTTT. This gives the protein CASRQEGGRSDTQYF.

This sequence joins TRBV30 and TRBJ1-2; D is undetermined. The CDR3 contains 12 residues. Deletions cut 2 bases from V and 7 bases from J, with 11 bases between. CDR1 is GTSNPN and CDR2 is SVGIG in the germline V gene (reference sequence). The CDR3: CAWSPGLPGYTF. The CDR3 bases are TGTGCCTGGAGTCCAGGCCTCCCTGGCTACACCTTC.